This T cell receptor beta chain was identified during a study of blood T cell repertoires in COVID-19. Study information: Collection of acute and convalescent COVID-19 samples took place in the United States, Italy and Spain. From T cells, B-cell-depleted T cells, or PBMCs came the material, which was cDNA or gDNA.

In the original analysis: Reference gene primer amplification yielded estimated nucleated cell counts. TCRdb keeps only in-frame clones here, not all; method: immunoSEQ multiplex PCR. V and J calls and clone size are given by that table; D and trimming were obtained from the DNA. The sample includes about 130,000 clones, approximately 81% of them seen just once. After removal of 6 bases from V and 8 bases from J, the junction contained 10 bases not matched to a gene. CDR1 and CDR2 (germline): MDHEN, SYDVKM. The CDR3 is 14 amino acids. This TCR was recovered from a woman in her fifties or sixties with active or convalescent COVID-19. V and J are TRBV28 and TRBJ1-2, with 9 bases matching TRBD1. Specimen: peripheral blood. The chain's CDR3 is CASSPVTGGYGYTF. The CDR3 nucleotides are TGTGCCAGCAGCCCGGTGACAGGGGGTTACGGCTACACCTTC.